This T cell receptor beta chain was found in a study of CD8 T cells in ankylosing spondylitis. The V end lost 6 bases, the J end lost 2 bases, and 11 bases lay between the germline ends. This CDR3 has 14 amino acids. Looked up from germline, CDR1 is LGHNT and CDR2 is FRNRAP. TCRdb reprocessed the 5' RACE reads with MiXCR, giving one entry per CDR3 protein. The sample contains hundreds of thousands of distinct CDR3 sequences, 20% of which appear only once. The sequence was obtained from a male donor with ankylosing spondylitis or in good health (not recorded which). Sequenced input: blood, either unsorted or a sorted T cell fraction (not recorded which). The chain recombines TRBV12-5 with TRBJ2-1; no clear D. The CDR3 DNA reads TGTGCTAGTGGCTTTTCCGGCCCCTACAATGAGCAGTTCTTC. It yields the protein CASGFSGPYNEQFF.